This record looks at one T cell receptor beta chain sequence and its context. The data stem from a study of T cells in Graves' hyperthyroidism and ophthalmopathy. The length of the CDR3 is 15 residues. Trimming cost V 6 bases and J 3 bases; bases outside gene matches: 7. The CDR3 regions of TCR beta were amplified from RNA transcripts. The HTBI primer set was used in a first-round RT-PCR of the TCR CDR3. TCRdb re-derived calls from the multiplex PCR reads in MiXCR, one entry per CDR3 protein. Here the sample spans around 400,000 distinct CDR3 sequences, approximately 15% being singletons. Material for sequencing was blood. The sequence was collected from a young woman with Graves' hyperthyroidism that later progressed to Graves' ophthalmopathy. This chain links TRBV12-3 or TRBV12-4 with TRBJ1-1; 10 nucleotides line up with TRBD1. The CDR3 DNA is TGTGCCAGCAGCTCCGGGACAGGGGCTCACACTGAAGCTTTCTTT. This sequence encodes CASSSGTGAHTEAFF.